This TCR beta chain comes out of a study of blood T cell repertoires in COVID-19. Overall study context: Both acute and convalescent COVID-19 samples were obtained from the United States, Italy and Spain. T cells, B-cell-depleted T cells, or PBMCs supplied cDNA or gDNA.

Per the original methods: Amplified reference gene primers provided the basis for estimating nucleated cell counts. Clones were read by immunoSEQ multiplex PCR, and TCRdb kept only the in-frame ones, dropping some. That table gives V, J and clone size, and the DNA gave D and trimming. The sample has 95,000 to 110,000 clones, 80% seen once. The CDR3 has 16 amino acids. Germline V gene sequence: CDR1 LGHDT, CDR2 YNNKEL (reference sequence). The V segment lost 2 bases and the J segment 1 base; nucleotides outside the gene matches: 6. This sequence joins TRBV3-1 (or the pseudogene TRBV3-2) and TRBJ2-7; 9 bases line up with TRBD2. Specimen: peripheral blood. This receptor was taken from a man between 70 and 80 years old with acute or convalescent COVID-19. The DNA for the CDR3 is TGTGCCAGCAGCCAACCCGAGACTAGCGGTTCCTACGAGCAGTACTTC. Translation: CASSQPETSGSYEQYF.